The clone carrying this TCR beta chain was picked up many times. Its antigen remains unidentified. The data are from a study of CD8 T cells in ankylosing spondylitis. The CDR3 consists of 14 residues. Losses at the gene ends were 5 bases for V and 5 bases for J; bases not matched to a gene: 7. Germline CDR1 and CDR2: LNHDA and SQIVND (reference sequence). TCR beta libraries were made by quantitative 5'-RACE with molecular barcodes. TCRdb re-derived calls from the 5' RACE reads in MiXCR, one entry per CDR3 protein. The data hold about 240,000 distinct CDR3 sequences, with 8.6% observed a single time. Findings of the study overall: According to the report, clones linked to the disease were significantly enriched in matched synovial fluid samples taken from ankylosing spondylitis patients. Some motif variants had been reported before (in reactive arthritis synovial fluid and blood). Characteristic of ankylosing spondylitis blood, it appeared, was a TCR beta motif comprising fewer than 10 highly homologous variants.

The source is a male donor with ankylosing spondylitis or in good health (not recorded which). V usage is TRBV19 and J usage is TRBJ2-7; 9 bases are shared with TRBD1. The sequenced material came from blood, either unsorted or a sorted T cell fraction (not recorded which). CDR3 DNA: TGTGCCAGTAGTGCCGGGACAGGGTTCAACGAGCAGTACTTC. Its protein product is CASSAGTGFNEQYF.